The source of this TCR beta chain is a study of blood T cell repertoires in COVID-19. About the research overall: Spain, Italy and the United States supplied samples that represented acute and convalescent COVID-19. From T cells, B-cell-depleted T cells, or PBMCs came the material, which was cDNA or gDNA.

Authors' data handling: Amplification from reference gene primers served as the basis for estimated nucleated cell counts. Using immunoSEQ multiplex PCR, the repertoire was profiled, and TCRdb retains in-frame clones only, with some absent. V, J and clone size are taken as reported in that table, and D and trimming were inferred from the DNA itself. The data contain more than 150,000 clones, 86% of them seen just once; the ten biggest clones take up 0.99%. Material for sequencing was peripheral blood. The sequence was obtained from a man between 18 and 29 years old with acute or convalescent COVID-19.

The CDR3 nucleotides read TGTGCCAGCAGCTTAGCGCGAGCACGGTCGTATAGCAATCAGCCCCAGCATTTT. It yields the protein CASSLARARSYSNQPQHF. The gene calls are TRBV7-8 and TRBJ1-5; D remains ambiguous. With 0 bases removed from V and 0 bases from J, the gap between germline ends came to 15 bases. Looked up from germline, CDR1 is SGHVS and CDR2 is FQNEAQ. The CDR3 sequence is 18 residues long.